The source of this T cell receptor (beta chain) is a study of OX40 agonist ivuxolimab in advanced cancers. J lost 10 bases, V lost 1 base, and 13 bases had no gene match. This CDR3 spans 16 amino acids. Germline CDR1 SGHDT, CDR2 YYEEEE. Produced via immunoSEQ multiplex PCR; TCRdb's table is partial and in-frame only. The sample has 45,000 to 50,000 clones, approximately 91% seen once. The sequences come from CD4+ or CD8+ T cells sorted from blood, collected in a trial of the OX40 agonist ivuxolimab. The source of this sequence is an adult with an advanced solid tumor such as melanoma, head and neck, liver or kidney cancer. The V call is TRBV5-6, the J call TRBJ1-1; the match to TRBD1 covers 10 bases. The CDR3 spells CASSLWGQGPRWGAFF. In DNA, the CDR3 is TGTGCCAGCAGCTTGTGGGGACAGGGGCCCCGGTGGGGAGCTTTCTTT.